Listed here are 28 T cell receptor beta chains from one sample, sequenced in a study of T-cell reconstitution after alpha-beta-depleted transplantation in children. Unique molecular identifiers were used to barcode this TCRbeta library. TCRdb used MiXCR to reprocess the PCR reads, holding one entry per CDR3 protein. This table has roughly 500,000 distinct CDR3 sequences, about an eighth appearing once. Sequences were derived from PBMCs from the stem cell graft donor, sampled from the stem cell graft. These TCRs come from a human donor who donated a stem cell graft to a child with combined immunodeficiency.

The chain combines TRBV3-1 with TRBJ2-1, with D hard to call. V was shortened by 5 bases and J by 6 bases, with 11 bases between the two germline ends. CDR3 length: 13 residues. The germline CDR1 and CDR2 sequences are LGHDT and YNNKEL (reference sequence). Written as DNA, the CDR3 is TGTGCCAGCAGCTATAAAGGTACCAATGAGCAGTTCTTC. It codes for CASSYKGTNEQFF.

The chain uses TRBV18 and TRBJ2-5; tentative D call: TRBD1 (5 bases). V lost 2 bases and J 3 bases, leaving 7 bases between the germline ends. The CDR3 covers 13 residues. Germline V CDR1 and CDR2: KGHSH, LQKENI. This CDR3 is CASSPWTKETQYF. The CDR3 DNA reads TGTGCCAGCTCACCATGGACAAAAGAGACCCAGTACTTC.

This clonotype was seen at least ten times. CDR3 nucleotides: TGCGCCAGCAGCTTAGAGACCCAAGAGACCCAGTACTTC. Translating gives CASSLETQETQYF. The V gene is TRBV5-1, the J gene TRBJ2-5; D is uncertain. This CDR3 is 13 amino acids long. Germline V lookup: CDR1 SGHRS, CDR2 YFSETQ. Trimming took off 2 bases at V and 1 base at J, with 6 bases between the two ends.

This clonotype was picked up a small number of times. This CDR3 reads CASSQDLPTGELFF. The DNA of the CDR3 is TGTGCCAGCAGCCAAGATCTTCCCACCGGGGAGCTGTTTTTT. The rearrangement uses TRBV3-1 and TRBJ2-2; D not certain. Germline V gene sequence: CDR1 LGHDT, CDR2 YNNKEL (reference sequence). The CDR3 runs to 14 residues. The V and J ends lost 0 bases and 4 bases respectively, with 6 bases between them.

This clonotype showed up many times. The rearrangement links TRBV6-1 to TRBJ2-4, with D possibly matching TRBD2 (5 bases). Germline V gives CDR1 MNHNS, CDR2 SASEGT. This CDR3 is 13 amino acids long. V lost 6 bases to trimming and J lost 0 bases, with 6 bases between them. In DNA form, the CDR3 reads TGTGCCAGCAGGGGGAGAGCCAAAAACATTCAGTACTTC. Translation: CASRGRAKNIQYF.

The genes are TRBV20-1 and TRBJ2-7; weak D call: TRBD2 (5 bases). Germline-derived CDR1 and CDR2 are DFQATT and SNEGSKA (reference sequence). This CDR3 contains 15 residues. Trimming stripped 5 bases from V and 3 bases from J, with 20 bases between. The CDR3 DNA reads TGCAGTGCTGTTCCCCCTCTGGGCGGAGGCTACGAGCAGTACTTC. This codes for CSAVPPLGGGYEQYF.

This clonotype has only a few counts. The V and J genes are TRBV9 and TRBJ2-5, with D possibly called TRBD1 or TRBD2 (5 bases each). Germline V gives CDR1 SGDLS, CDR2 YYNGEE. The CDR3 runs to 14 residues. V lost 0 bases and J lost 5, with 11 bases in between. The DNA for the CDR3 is TGTGCCAGCAGCGTAGCGGGGCCCAGGGAGACCCAGTACTTC. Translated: CASSVAGPRETQYF.

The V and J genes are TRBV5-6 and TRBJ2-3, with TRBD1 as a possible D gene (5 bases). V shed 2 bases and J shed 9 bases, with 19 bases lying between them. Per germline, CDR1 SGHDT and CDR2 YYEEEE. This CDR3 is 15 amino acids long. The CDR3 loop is CASSFLGPSARTQYF. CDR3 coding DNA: TGTGCCAGCAGCTTCTTGGGGCCTTCAGCCCGAACGCAGTATTTT.

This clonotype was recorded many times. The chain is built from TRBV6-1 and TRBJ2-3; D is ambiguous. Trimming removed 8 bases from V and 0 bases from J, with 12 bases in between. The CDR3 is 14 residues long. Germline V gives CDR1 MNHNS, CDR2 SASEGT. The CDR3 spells CASGFRGSTDTQYF. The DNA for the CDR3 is TGTGCCAGCGGGTTCCGTGGGAGCACAGATACGCAGTATTTT.

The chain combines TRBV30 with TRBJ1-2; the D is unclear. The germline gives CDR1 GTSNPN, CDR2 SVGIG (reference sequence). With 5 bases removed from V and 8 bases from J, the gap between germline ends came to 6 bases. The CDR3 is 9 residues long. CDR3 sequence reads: CAWGGGYTF. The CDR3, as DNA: TGTGCCTGGGGAGGGGGCTACACCTTC.

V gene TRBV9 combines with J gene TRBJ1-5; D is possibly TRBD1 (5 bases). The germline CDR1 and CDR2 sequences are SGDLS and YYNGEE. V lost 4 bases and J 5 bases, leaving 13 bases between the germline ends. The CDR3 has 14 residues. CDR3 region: CASSSRDRDQPQHF. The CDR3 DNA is TGTGCCAGCAGCTCACGGGACCGGGATCAGCCCCAGCATTTT.

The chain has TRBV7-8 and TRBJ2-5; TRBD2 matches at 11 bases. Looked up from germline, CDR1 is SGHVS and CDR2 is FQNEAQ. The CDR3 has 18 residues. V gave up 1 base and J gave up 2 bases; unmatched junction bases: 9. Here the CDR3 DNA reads TGTGCCAGCAGCTTAGTATCTAGCGGGGGGCCTCCACAAGAGACCCAGTACTTC. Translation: CASSLVSSGGPPQETQYF. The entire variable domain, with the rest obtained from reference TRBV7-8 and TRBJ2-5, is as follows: GAGVSQSPRYKVAKRGQDVALRCDPISGHVSLFWYQQALGQGPEFLTYFQNEAQLDKSGLPSDRFFAERPEGSVSTLKIQRTQQEDSAVYLCASSLVSSGGPPQETQYFGPGTRLLVL.

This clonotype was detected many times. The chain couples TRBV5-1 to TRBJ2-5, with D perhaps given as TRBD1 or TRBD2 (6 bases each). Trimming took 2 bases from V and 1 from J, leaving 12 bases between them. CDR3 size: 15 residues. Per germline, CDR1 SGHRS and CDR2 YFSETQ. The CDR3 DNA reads TGCGCCAGCAGCTTAATGGGGGGCTTCCAAGAGACCCAGTACTTC. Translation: CASSLMGGFQETQYF.

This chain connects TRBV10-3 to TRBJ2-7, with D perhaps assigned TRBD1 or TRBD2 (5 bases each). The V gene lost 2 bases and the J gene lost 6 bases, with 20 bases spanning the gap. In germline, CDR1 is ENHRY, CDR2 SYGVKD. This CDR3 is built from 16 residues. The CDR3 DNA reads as TGTGCCATCAGTGAGCCCGGGGATGGATTGAGGGGCGAGCAGTACTTC. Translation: CAISEPGDGLRGEQYF.

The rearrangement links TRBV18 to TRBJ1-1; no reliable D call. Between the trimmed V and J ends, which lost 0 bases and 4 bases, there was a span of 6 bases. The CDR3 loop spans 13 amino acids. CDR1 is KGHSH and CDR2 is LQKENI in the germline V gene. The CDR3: CASSPPSRTEAFF. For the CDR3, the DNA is TGTGCCAGCTCACCACCGTCCCGCACTGAAGCTTTCTTT.

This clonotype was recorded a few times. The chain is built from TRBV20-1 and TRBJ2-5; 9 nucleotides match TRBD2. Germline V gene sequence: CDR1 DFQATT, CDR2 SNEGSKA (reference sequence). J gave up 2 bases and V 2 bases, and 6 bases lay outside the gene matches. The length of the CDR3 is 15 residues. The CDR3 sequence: CSARSLAGGQETQYF. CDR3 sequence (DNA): TGCAGTGCTAGAAGTCTGGCGGGGGGGCAAGAGACCCAGTACTTC.

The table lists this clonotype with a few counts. CDR3 residues: CAIRGLAGAQNTGELFF. The DNA for the CDR3 is TGTGCCATCAGGGGACTAGCGGGGGCCCAGAACACCGGGGAGCTGTTTTTT. The rearrangement uses TRBV10-3 and TRBJ2-2; 14 bases align to TRBD2. This CDR3 region has 17 residues. Germline trimming cut 6 bases from V and 1 base from J; bases unmatched to any gene: 4. Germline assignment: CDR1 ENHRY and CDR2 SYGVKD.

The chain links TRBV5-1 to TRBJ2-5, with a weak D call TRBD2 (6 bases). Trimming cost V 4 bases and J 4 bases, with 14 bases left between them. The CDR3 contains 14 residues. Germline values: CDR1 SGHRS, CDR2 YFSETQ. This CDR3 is CASSLGTLPETQYF. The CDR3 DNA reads TGCGCCAGCAGCCTGGGGACTCTCCCAGAGACCCAGTACTTC.

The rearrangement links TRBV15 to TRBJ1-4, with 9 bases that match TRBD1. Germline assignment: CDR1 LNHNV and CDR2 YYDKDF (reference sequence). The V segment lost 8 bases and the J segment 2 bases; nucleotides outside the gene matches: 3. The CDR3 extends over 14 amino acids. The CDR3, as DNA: TGTGCCACCGGACAGGGGCCGACTAATGAAAAACTGTTTTTT. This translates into CATGQGPTNEKLFF.

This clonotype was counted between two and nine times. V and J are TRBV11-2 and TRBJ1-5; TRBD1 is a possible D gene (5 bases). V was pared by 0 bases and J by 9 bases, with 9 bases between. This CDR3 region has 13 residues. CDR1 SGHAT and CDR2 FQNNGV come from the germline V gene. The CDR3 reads CASSLDLGGPQHF. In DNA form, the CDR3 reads TGTGCCAGCAGCTTAGATCTTGGGGGGCCCCAGCATTTT.

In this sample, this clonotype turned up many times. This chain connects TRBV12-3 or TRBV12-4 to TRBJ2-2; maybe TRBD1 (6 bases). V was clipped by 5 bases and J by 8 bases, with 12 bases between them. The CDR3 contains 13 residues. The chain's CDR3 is CASSVWTAGELFF. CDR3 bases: TGTGCCAGCAGTGTATGGACAGCGGGGGAGCTGTTTTTT.

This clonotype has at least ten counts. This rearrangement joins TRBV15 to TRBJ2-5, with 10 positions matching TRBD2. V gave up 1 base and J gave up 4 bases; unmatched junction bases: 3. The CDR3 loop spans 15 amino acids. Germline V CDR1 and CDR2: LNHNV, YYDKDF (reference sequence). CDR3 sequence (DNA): TGTGCCACCAGCAGAGGAGCGGGGGGGAGAGAGACCCAGTACTTC. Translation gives CATSRGAGGRETQYF.

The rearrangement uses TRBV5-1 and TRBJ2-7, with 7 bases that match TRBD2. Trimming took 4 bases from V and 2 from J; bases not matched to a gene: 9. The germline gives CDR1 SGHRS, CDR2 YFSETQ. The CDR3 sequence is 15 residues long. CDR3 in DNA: TGCGCCAGCAGCGTGTCTAGCGGAAATACCTACGAGCAGTACTTC. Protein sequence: CASSVSSGNTYEQYF.

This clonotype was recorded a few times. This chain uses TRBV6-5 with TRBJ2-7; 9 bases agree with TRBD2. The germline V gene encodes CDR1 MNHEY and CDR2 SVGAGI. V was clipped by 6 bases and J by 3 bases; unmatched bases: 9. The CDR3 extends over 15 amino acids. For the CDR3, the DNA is TGTGCCAGCAGGACACCCGGGACTAGCCACTACGAGCAGTACTTC. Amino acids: CASRTPGTSHYEQYF.

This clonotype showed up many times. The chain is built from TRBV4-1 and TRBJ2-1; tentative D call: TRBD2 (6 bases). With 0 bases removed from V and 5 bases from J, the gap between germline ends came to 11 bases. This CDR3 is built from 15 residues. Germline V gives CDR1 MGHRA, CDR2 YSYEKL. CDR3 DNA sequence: TGCGCCAGCAGCCAAGAGGGACTTACCAACAATGAGCAGTTCTTC. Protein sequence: CASSQEGLTNNEQFF.

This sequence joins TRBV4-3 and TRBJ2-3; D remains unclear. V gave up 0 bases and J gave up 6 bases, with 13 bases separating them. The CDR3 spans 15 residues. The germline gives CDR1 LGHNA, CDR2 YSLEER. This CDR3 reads CASSQDYGPRDTQYF. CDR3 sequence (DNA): TGCGCCAGCAGCCAAGATTACGGCCCCAGGGATACGCAGTATTTT.

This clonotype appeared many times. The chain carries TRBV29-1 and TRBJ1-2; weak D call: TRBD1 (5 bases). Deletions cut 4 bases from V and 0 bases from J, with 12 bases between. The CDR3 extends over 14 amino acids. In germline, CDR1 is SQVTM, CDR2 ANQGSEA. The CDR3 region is CSVVTRVANYGYTF. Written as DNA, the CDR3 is TGCAGCGTTGTAACCAGGGTAGCTAACTATGGCTACACCTTC.

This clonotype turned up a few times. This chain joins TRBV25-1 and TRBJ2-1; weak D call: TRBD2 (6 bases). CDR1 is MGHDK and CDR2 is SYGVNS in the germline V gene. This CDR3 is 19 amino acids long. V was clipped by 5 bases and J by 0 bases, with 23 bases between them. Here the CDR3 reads CASSPPHRLSGSSYNEQFF. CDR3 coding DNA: TGTGCCAGCAGTCCACCCCACAGGCTTAGCGGAAGCTCCTACAATGAGCAGTTCTTC.